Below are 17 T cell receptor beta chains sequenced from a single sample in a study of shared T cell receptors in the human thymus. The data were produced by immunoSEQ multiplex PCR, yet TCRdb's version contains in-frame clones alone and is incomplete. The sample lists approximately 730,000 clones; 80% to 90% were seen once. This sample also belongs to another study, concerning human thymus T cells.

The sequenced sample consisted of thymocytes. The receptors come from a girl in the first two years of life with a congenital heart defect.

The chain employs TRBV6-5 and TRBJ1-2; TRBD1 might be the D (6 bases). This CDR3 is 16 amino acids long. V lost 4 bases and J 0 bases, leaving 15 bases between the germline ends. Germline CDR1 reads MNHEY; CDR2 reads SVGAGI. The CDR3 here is CASSWTVELTNYGYTF. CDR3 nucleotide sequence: TGTGCCAGCAGTTGGACAGTCGAACTAACTAACTATGGCTACACCTTC.

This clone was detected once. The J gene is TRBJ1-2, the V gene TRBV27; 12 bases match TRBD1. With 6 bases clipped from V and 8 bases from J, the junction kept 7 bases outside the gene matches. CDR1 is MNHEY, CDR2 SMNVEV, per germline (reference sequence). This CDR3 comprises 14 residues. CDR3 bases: TGTGCCAGCAGAAAGGGACAGGGGGCGCGGGGCTACACCTTC. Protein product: CASRKGQGARGYTF.

CDR3 protein: CASSSLRRDGGAANTGELFF. For the CDR3, the DNA is TGCGCCAGCAGCTCGCTACGAAGGGATGGGGGGGCGGCGAACACCGGGGAGCTGTTTTTT. V and J are TRBV4-1 and TRBJ2-2; D perhaps matches TRBD2 (7 bases). Germline lookup yields CDR1 MGHRA and CDR2 YSYEKL. The CDR3 runs 20 residues. Between the trimmed V and J ends, which lost 5 bases and 0 bases, there was a span of 25 bases.

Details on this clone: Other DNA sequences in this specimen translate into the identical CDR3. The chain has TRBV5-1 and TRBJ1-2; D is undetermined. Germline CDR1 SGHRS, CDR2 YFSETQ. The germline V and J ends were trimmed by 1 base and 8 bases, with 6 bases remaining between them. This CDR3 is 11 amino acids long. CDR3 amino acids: CASSLSGGYTF. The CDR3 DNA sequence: TGCGCCAGCAGCTTGTCGGGGGGCTACACCTTC. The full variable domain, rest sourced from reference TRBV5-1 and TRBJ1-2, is KAGVTQTPRYLIKTRGQQVTLSCSPISGHRSVSWYQQTPGQGLQFLFEYFSETQRNKGNFPGRFSGRQFSNSRSEMNVSTLELGDSALYLCASSLSGGYTFGSGTRLTVV.

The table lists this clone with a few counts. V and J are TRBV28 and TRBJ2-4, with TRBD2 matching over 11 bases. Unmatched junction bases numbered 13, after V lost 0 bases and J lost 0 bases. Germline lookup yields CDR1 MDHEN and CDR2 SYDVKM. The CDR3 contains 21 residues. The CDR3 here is CASSLCPLTSGGSLAKNIQYF. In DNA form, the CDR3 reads TGTGCCAGCAGTTTATGCCCCCTTACTAGCGGGGGATCTTTAGCCAAAAACATTCAGTACTTC.

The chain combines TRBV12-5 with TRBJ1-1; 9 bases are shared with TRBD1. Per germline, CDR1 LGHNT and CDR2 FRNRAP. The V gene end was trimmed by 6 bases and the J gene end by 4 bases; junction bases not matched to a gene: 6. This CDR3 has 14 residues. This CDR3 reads CASGPDRGSTEAFF. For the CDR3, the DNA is TGTGCTAGTGGCCCAGACAGGGGGAGCACTGAAGCTTTCTTT. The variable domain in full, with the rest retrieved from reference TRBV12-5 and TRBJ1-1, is DARVTQTPRHKVTEMGQEVTMRCQPILGHNTVFWYRQTMMQGLELLAYFRNRAPLDDSGMPKDRFSAEMPDATLATLKIQPSEPRDSAVYFCASGPDRGSTEAFFGQGTRLTVV.

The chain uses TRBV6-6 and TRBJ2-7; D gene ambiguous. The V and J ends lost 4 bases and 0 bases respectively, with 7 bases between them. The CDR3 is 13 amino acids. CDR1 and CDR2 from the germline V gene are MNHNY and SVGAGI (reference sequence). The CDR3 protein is CASSFRSSYEQYF. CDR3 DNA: TGTGCCAGCAGTTTTCGGAGCTCCTACGAGCAGTACTTC.

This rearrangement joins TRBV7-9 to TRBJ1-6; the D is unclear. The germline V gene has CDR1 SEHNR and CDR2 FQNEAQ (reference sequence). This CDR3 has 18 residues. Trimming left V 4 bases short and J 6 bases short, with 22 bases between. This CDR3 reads CASSSFTRVPLGNSPLHF. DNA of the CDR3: TGTGCCAGCAGCTCCTTTACTCGGGTCCCGTTGGGTAATTCACCCCTCCACTTT.

In DNA, the CDR3 is TGTGCCAGTAGGGGGACTAGCTACGAGCAGTACTTC. This translates into CASRGTSYEQYF. This chain connects TRBV19 to TRBJ2-7; TRBD2 aligns across 8 bases. J lost 3 bases, V lost 6 bases, and 1 base had no gene match. Per germline, CDR1 LNHDA and CDR2 SQIVND (reference sequence). The CDR3 is 12 amino acids.

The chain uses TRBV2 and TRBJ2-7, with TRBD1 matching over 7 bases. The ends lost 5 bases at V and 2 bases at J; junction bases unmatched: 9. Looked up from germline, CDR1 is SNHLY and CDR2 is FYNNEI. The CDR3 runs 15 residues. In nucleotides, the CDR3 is TGTGCCAGCAGTAAGGTACAGGGGCGGACCTACGAGCAGTACTTC. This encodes CASSKVQGRTYEQYF.

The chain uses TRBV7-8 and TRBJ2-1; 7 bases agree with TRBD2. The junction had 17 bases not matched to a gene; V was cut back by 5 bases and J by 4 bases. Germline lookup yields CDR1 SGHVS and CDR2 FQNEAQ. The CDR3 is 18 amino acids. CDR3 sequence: CASSPQALAGLPYNEQFF. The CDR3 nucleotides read TGTGCCAGCAGCCCACAGGCTTTAGCGGGTCTACCTTACAATGAGCAGTTCTTC.

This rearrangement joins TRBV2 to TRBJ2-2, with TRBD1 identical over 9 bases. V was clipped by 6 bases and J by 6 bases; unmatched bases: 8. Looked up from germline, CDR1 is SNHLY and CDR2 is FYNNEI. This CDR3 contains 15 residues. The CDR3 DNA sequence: TGTGCCAGCAGCGCGGACAGGGGAGTCTCCGGGGAGCTGTTTTTT. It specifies CASSADRGVSGELFF.

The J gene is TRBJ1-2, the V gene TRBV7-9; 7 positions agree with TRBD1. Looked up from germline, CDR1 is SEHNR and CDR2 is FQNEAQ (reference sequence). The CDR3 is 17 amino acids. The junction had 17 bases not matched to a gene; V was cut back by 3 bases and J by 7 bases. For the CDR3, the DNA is TGTGCCAGCAGCTTTCGGTCGGGTTTCGACAGGGCCGGTGGCTACACCTTC. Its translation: CASSFRSGFDRAGGYTF.

Here the CDR3 reads CASSEKFVQVLTAFF. Written as DNA, the CDR3 is TGTGCCAGCAGTGAAAAGTTCGTACAGGTCCTGACAGCTTTCTTT. The chain uses TRBV2 and TRBJ1-1, with D possibly being TRBD1 (5 bases). Trimming took 2 bases from V and 10 from J, leaving 20 bases between them. Germline CDR1 and CDR2: SNHLY and FYNNEI. The CDR3 contains 15 residues.

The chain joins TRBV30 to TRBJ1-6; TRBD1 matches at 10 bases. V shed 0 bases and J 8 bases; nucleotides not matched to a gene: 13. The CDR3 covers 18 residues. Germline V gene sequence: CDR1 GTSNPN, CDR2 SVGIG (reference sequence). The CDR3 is CAWSVSPRRGTGDSPLHF. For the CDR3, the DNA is TGTGCCTGGAGTGTGTCTCCCCGTCGCGGGACAGGGGATTCACCCCTCCACTTT.

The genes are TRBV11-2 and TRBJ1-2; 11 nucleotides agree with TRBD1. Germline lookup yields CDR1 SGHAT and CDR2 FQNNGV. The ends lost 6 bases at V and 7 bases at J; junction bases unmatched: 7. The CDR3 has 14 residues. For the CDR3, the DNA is TGTGCCAGCAGGACCGGGACAGGGGGTAGTGGCTACACCTTC. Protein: CASRTGTGGSGYTF.

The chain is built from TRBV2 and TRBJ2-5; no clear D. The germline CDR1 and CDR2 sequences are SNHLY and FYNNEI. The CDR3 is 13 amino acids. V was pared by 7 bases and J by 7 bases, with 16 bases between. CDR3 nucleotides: TGTGCCAGCACCGAATCCACAATTGTGACCCAGTACTTC. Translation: CASTESTIVTQYF.